The following is a T cell receptor beta chain sequence with its context. Its specificity is unknown. In TCRdb, the 5' RACE reads were re-called with MiXCR into one record per CDR3 protein. Among about 300,000 distinct CDR3 sequences listed, 8.7% were seen once. The CDR3 totals 14 residues. Germline lookup yields CDR1 MDHEN and CDR2 SYDVKM. Trimming left V 6 bases short and J 0 bases short, with 6 bases between. The data were obtained in a study of T cells after yellow fever vaccination. Study outcomes and limitations: Any FACS-sorted repertoire could hold abundant clonotypes that contaminate it from the bulk population. The appearance of a small share of clonotypes in both CD4 and CD8 compartments was observed. Most primary-vaccination clones recurred post-booster (approximately 95% CD4, 88% CD8).

The material was CD4+ T cells sorted from PBMCs, obtained 5 days after the yellow fever booster vaccination. V and J are TRBV28 and TRBJ2-6; D might be TRBD2 (5 bases). The source is a man in his late teens or twenties who received the YFV17D yellow fever vaccine. The CDR3, as DNA: TGTGCCAGCAGGAGGGCCTCTGGGGCCAACGTCCTGACTTTC. It translates to CASRRASGANVLTF.